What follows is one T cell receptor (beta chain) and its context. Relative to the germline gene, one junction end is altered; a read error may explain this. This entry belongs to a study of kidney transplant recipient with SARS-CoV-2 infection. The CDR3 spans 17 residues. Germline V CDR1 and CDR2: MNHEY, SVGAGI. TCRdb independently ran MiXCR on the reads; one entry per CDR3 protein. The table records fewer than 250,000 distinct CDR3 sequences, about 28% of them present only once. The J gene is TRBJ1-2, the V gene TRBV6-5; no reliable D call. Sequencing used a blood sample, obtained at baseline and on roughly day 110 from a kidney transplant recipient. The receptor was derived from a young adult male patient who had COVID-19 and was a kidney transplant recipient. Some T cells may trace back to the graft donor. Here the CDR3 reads CASSSTNSMRKTYGYAF. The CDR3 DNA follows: TGTGCCAGCAGTTCTACTAACTCTATGCGAAAGACCTATGGCTACGCCTTC.